The clone carrying this TCR beta chain came up a few times. Antigen: not known. This record belongs to a study of cytomegalovirus exposure and HLA in healthy donors. On the study more broadly: The 120 or so validation repertoires matched the roughly 700 first-cohort repertoires in platform, a later analysis reported.

The donors were in the 120-subject validation cohort, distinct from the approximately 670-subject first cohort. The CDR3 has 11 residues. The V end was cut by 2 bases, the J end by 8 bases, with 6 bases between. Looked up from germline, CDR1 is SGHTA and CDR2 is FQGNSA. Study results and limitations: The classifier, whose performance was assessed in both the original and validation cohorts, reportedly diagnosed cytomegalovirus status with high specificity and sensitivity.

The table came from immunoSEQ multiplex PCR; TCRdb's copy has only in-frame clones and leaves some out. The sample consists of roughly 310,000 clones, approximately 91% of them appearing once. V is TRBV7-2 and J is TRBJ1-2; no firm D call. The sequence came from a young man in good health and CMV-seronegative. The sample taken for sequencing was PBMCs. CDR3 DNA sequence: TGTGCCAGCAGCTTATTTACAGGCTACACCTTC. This translates into CASSLFTGYTF.